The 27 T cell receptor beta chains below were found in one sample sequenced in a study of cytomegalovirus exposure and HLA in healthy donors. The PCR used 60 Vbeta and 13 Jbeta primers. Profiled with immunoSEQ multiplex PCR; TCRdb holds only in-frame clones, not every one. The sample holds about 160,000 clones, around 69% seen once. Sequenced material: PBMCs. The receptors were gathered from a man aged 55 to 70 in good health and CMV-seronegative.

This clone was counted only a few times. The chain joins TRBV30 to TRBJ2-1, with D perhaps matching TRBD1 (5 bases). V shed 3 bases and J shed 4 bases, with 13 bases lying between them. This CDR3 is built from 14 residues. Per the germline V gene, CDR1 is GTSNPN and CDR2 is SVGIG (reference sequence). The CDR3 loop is CAWRSRARYNEQFF. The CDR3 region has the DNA TGTGCCTGGAGATCCAGGGCGCGGTACAATGAGCAGTTCTTC.

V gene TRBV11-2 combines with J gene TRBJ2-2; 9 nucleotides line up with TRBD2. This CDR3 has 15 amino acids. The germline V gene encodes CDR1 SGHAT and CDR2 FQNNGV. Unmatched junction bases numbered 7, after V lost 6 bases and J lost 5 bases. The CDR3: CASRVAGAGTGELFF. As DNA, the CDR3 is TGTGCCAGCAGAGTAGCGGGAGCGGGGACCGGGGAGCTGTTTTTT.

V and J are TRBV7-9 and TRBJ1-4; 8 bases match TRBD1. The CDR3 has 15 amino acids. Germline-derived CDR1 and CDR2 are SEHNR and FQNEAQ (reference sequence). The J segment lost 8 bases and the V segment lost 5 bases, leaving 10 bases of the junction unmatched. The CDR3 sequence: CASSPMGQAGEKLFF. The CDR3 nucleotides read TGTGCCAGCAGCCCAATGGGACAGGCGGGGGAAAAACTGTTTTTT. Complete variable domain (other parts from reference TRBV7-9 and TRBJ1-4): DTGVSQNPRHKITKRGQNVTFRCDPISEHNRLYWYRQTLGQGPEFLTYFQNEAQLEKSRLLSDRFSAERPKGSFSTLEIQRTEQGDSAMYLCASSPMGQAGEKLFFGSGTQLSVL.

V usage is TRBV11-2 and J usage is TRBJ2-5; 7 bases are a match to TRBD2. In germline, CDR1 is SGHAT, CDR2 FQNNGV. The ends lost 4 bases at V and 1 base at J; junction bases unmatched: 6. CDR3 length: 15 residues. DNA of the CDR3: TGTGCCAGCAGCTCTACGGCGGGAGCCCAAGAGACCCAGTACTTC. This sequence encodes CASSSTAGAQETQYF.

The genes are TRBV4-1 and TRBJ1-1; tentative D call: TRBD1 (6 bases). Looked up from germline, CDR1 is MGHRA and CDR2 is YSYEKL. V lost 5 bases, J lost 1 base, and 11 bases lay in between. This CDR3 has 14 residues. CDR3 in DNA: TGCGCCAGCAGCACCAGGGGTAGGAACACTGAAGCTTTCTTT. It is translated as CASSTRGRNTEAFF.

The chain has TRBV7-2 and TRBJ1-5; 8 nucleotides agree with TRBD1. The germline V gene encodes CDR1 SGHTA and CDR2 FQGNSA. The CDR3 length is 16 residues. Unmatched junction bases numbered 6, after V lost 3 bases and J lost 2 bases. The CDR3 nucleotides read TGTGCCAGCAGCTTCCCAGGACAGGGAGGCAATCAGCCCCAGCATTTT. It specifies CASSFPGQGGNQPQHF.

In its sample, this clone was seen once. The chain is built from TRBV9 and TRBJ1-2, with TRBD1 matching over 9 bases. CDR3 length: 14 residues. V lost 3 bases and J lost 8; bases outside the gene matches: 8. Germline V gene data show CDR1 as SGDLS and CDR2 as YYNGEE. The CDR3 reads CASSADRGKWGYTF. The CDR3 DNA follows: TGTGCCAGCAGCGCCGACAGGGGGAAGTGGGGCTACACCTTC.

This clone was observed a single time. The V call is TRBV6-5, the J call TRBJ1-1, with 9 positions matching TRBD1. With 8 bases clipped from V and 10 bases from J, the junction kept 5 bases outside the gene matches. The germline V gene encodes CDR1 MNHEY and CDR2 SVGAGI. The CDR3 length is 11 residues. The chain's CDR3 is CASGRQGGAFF. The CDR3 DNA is TGTGCCAGCGGCAGACAGGGGGGAGCTTTCTTT.

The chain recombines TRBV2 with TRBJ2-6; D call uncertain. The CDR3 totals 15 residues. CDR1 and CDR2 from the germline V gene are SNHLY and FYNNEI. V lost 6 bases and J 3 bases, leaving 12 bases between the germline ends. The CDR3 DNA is TGTGCCAGCAGGACTGTTGGGTATGGGGCCAACGTCCTGACTTTC. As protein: CASRTVGYGANVLTF.

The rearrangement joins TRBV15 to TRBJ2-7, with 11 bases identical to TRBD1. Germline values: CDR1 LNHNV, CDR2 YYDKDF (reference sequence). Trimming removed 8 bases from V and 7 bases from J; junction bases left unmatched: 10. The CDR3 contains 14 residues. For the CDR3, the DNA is TGTGCCACCGCATCCGGGACAGGGGGGAGGGAGCAGTACTTC. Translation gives CATASGTGGREQYF.

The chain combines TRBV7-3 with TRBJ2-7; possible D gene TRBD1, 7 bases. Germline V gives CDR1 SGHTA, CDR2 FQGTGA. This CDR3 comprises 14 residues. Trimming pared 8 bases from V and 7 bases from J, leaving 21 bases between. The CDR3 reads CASSRGDRPWEQYF. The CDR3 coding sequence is TGTGCCAGCTCTAGGGGGGACAGACCTTGGGAGCAGTACTTC.

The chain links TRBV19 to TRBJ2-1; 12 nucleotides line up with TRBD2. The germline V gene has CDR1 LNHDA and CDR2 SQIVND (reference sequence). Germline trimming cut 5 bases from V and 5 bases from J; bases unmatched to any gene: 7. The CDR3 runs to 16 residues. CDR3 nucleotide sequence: TGTGCCAGTAGTCGCTATCGGACTAGCGGGGACAATGAGCAGTTCTTC. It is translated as CASSRYRTSGDNEQFF.

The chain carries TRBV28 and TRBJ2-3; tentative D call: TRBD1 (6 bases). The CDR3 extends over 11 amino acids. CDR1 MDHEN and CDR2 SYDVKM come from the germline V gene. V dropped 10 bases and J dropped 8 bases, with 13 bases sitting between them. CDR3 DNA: TGTGCCACGAGGACAGAACGTACGCAGTATTTT. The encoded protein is CATRTERTQYF.

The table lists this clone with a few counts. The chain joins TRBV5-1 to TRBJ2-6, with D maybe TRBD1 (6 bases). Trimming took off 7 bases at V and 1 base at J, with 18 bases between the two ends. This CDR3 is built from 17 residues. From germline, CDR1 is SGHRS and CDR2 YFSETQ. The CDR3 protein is CASESGVVSSGANVLTF. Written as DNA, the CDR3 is TGCGCCAGCGAATCAGGGGTCGTCTCTTCTGGGGCCAACGTCCTGACTTTC.

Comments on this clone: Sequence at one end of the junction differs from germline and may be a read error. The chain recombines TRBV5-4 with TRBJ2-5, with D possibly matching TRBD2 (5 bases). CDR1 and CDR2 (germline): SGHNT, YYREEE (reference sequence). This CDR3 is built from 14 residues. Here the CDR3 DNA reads TGTGCCAGCAGCTTGAGAGGGTACCAAGGGACCCAGTACTTC. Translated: CASSLRGYQGTQYF.

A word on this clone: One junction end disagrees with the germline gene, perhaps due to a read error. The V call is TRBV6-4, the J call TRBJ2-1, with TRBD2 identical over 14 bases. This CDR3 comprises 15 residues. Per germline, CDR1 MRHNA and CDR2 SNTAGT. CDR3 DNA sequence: TGTGCCAGCAGTGACACCGGGACTAGCGGGAGTCTGATGGTCTTC. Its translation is CASSDTGTSGSLMVF.

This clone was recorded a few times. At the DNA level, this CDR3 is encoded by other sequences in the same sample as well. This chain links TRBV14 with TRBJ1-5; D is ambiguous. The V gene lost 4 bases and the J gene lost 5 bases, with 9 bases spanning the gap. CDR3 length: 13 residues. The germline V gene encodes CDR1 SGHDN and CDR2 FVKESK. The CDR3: CASSRERDQPQHF. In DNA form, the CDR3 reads TGTGCCAGCAGCCGGGAGAGGGATCAGCCCCAGCATTTT.

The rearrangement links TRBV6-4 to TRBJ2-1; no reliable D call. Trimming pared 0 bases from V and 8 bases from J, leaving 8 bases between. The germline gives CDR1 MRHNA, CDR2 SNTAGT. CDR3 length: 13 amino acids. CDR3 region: CASSDSSEDEQFF. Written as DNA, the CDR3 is TGTGCCAGCAGTGACTCGAGCGAGGATGAGCAGTTCTTC.

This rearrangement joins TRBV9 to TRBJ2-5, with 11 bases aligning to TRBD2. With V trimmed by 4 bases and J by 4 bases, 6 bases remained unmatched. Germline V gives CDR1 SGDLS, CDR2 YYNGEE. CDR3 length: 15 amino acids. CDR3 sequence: CASSLTSGVGETQYF. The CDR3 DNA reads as TGTGCCAGCAGCTTGACTAGCGGGGTTGGAGAGACCCAGTACTTC. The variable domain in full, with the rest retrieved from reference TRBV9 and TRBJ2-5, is DSGVTQTPKHLITATGQRVTLRCSPRSGDLSVYWYQQSLDQGLQFLIQYYNGEERAKGNILERFSAQQFPDLHSELNLSSLELGDSALYFCASSLTSGVGETQYFGPGTRLLVL.

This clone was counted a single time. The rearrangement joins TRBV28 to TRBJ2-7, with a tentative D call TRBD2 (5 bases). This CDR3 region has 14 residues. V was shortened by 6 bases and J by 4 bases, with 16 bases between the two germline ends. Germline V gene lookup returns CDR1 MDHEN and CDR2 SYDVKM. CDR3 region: CASRLDIQRYEQYF. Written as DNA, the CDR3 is TGTGCCAGCAGACTAGACATCCAGAGGTACGAGCAGTACTTC.

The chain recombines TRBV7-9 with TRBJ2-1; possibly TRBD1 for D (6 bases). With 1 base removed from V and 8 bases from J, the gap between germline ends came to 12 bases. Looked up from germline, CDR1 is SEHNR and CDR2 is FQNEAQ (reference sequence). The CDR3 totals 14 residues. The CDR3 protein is CASSLGGRGYEQFF. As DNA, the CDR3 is TGTGCCAGCAGCTTAGGGGGCAGGGGTTATGAGCAGTTCTTC.

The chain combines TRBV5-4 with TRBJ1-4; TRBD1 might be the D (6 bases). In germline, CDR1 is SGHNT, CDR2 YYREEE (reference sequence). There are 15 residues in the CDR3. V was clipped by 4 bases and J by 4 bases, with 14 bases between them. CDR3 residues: CASSRGEGGNEKLFF. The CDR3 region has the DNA TGTGCCAGCAGCCGGGGGGAAGGGGGTAATGAAAAACTGTTTTTT.

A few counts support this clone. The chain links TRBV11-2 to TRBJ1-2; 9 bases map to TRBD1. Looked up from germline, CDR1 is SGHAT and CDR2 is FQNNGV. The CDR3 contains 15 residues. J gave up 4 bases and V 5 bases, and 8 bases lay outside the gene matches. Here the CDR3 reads CASSHGTGISYGYTF. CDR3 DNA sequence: TGTGCCAGCAGCCATGGGACAGGGATCTCCTATGGCTACACCTTC.

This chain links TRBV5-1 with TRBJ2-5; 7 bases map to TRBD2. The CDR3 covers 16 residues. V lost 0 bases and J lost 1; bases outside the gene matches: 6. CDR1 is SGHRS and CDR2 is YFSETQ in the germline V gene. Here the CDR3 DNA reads TGCGCCAGCAGCTTGGGCGGGGGTTGGGGCCAAGAGACCCAGTACTTC. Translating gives CASSLGGGWGQETQYF.

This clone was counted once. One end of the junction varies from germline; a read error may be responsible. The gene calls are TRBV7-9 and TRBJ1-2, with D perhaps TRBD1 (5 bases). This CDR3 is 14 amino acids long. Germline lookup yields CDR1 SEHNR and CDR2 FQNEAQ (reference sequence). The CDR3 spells CSSSLVTRDDGYTF. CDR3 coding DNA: TGTTCCAGCAGCTTAGTGACCAGGGATGATGGCTACACCTTC.

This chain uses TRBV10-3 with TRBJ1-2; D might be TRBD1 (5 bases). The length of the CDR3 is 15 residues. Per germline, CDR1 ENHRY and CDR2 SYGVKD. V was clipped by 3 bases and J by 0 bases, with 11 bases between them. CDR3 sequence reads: CAISEAGGTNYGYTF. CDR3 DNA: TGTGCCATCAGTGAAGCCGGGGGGACTAACTATGGCTACACCTTC.

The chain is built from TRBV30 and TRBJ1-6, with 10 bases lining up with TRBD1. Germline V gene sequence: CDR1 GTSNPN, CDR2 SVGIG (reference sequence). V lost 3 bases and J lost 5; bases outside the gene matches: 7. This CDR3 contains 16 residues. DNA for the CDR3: TGTGCCTGGAGGGCAAGGACAGGGGGAAATAATTCACCCCTCCACTTT. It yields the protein CAWRARTGGNNSPLHF. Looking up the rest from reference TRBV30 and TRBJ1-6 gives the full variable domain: SQTIHQWPATLVQPVGSPLSLECTVEGTSNPNLYWYRQAAGRGLQLLFYSVGIGQISSEVPQNLSASRPQDRQFILSSKKLLLSDSGFYLCAWRARTGGNNSPLHFGNGTRLTVT.